This T cell receptor (beta chain) was profiled in a study of CD8+ T cells in alopecia areata. Study summary: In an open-label trial, patients got 5 to 10 mg tofacitinib twice daily. Findings and caveats of the study: Elevated clonality characterized lesional scalp relative to normal scalp, particularly in alopecia totalis/universalis.

J gave up 3 bases and V 5 bases, and 3 bases lay outside the gene matches. The V gene's germline CDR1 is LNHNV and CDR2 YYDKDF (reference sequence). This CDR3 is built from 14 residues. The authors extracted RNA and reverse transcribed it into cDNA as the sequencing template. Method: immunoSEQ multiplex PCR; TCRdb's copy keeps in-frame clones and lacks some. This repertoire shows over 120,000 clones, 45% to 60% found once; its top ten account for approximately 0.99%. To note about this clone: Its antigen is undetermined.

J is TRBJ2-4 and V is TRBV15; 8 bases are shared with TRBD1. Sequenced material: CD4+ T cells sorted from blood, taken at week 0. This clonotype was sampled from a human donor with alopecia areata. CDR3 bases: TGTGCCACCAGCCGCACAGGGGGCAAAAACATTCAGTACTTC. Translated, it gives CATSRTGGKNIQYF.